This T cell receptor beta chain was observed in a study of Tregs in tolerant kidney transplant recipients. Study-wide points: No direct test of biological reproducibility was done here. Nucleotide sequences could not be compared across some patients' samples due to primer changes. Activated donor B cell expansion appeared to reveal the most relevant donor-specific TCRbeta repertoire.

Generated by immunoSEQ multiplex PCR, the TCRdb table keeps only in-frame clones and is missing some. The listing records 30,000 to 35,000 clones. CD4+CD25+CD127- Tregs, CD4+CD25- non-Tregs, CD4 and CD8 cells were sorted. As concerns this clone: Its target is not known.

The sequenced sample was CD8+ T cells from blood, obtained before the transplant. The clonotype was recovered from a human donor who received a combined kidney and bone marrow transplant.

CDR3 sequence reads: CASSILGGGSYEQYF. The sequenced part of the CDR3 DNA is TGTGCCAGTAGTATCCTCGGGGGGGGCTCCTACGAG. V usage is TRBV19 and J usage is TRBJ2-7; TRBD2 matches at 8 bases. The missing CDR3 end, 3 residues past where the read stops, is filled in from the germline J gene. CDR1 is LNHDA, CDR2 SQIVND, per germline (reference sequence). The CDR3 spans 15 residues. Trimming cost V 3 bases and J 0 bases; bases outside gene matches: 4.